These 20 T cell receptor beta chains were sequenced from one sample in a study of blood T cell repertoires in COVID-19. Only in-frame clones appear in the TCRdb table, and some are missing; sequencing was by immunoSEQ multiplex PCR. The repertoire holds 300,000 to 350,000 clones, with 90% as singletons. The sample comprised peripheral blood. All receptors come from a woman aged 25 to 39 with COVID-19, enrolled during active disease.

For the CDR3, the DNA is TGTGCCAGACGGAGGAGGGATGGCTACACCTTC. Encoded protein: CARRRRDGYTF. The chain employs TRBV9 and TRBJ1-2; D ambiguous. This CDR3 has 11 amino acids. Germline CDR1 SGDLS, CDR2 YYNGEE. Trimming cost V 8 bases and J 6 bases, with 11 bases left between them.

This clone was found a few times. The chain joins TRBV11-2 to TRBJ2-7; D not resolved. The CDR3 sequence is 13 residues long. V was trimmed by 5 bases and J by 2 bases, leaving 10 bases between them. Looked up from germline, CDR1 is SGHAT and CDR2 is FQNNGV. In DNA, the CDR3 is TGTGCCAGCAGCCCCCACATCACCTACGAGCAGTACTTC. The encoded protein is CASSPHITYEQYF.

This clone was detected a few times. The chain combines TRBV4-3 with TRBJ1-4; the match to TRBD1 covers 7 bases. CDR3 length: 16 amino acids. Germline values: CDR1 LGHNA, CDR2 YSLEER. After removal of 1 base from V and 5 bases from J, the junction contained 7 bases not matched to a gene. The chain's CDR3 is CASSQGGRGINEKLFF. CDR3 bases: TGCGCCAGCAGCCAAGGTGGCAGGGGGATCAATGAAAAACTGTTTTTT.

The CDR3 reads CASSRSYEQYF. The CDR3 nucleotides are TGTGCCAGCAGCCGCTCCTACGAGCAGTACTTC. The chain is built from TRBV7-2 and TRBJ2-7; the D is unclear. There are 11 residues in the CDR3. CDR1 is SGHTA and CDR2 is FQGNSA in the germline V gene. Trimming took 5 bases from V and 0 from J, leaving 2 bases between them.

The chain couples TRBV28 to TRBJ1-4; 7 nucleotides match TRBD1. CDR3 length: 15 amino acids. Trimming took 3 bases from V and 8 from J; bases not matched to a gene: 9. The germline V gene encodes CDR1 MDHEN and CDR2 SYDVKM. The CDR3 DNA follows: TGTGCCAGCAGTTTTTCGACAGGGTCGGGAGAAAAACTGTTTTTT. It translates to CASSFSTGSGEKLFF.

The CDR3 DNA is TGTGCCAGCTCAGAGGGGGGGTCCTACGAGCAGTACTTC. This codes for CASSEGGSYEQYF. The V call is TRBV11-2, the J call TRBJ2-7; weak D call: TRBD2 (7 bases). Germline V gene data show CDR1 as SGHAT and CDR2 as FQNNGV. The CDR3 spans 13 residues. Trimming stripped 8 bases from V and 1 base from J, with 12 bases between. Variable domain in full (rest from reference TRBV11-2 and TRBJ2-7): EAGVAQSPRYKIIEKRQSVAFWCNPISGHATLYWYQQILGQGPKLLIQFQNNGVVDDSQLPKDRFSAERLKGVDSTLKIQPAKLEDSAVYLCASSEGGSYEQYFGPGTRLTVT.

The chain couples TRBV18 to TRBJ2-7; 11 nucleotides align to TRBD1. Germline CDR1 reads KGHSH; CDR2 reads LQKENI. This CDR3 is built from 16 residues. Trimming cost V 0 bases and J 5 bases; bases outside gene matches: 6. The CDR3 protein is CASSPPRTGGLDEQYF. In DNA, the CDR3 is TGTGCCAGCTCACCACCCCGGACAGGGGGCCTGGACGAGCAGTACTTC.

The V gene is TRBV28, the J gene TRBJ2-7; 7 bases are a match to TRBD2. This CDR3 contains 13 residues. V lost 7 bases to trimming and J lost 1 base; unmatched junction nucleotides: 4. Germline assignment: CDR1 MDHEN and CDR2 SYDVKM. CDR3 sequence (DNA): TGTGCCAGCACCGCCGGGGGGTCCTACGAGCAGTACTTC. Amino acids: CASTAGGSYEQYF.

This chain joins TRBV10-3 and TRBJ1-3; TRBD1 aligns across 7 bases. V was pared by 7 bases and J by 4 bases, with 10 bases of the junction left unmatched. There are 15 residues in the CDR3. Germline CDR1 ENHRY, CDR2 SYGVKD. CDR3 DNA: TGTGCCATCACCAGTACCGGGACAGCAGGAAACACCATATATTTT. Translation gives CAITSTGTAGNTIYF.

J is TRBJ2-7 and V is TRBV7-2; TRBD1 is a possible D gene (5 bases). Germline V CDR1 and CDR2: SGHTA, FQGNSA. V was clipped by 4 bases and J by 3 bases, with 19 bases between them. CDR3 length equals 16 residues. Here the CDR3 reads CASSSEQAIFDYEQYF. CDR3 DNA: TGTGCCAGCAGCTCCGAACAGGCCATTTTTGACTACGAGCAGTACTTC.

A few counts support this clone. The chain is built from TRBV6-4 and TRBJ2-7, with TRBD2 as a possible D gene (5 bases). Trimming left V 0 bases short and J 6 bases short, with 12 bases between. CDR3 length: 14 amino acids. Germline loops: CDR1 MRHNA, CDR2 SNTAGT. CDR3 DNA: TGTGCCAGCAGTGACTCGGGAGTCTCGGGCGAGCAGTACTTC. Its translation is CASSDSGVSGEQYF.

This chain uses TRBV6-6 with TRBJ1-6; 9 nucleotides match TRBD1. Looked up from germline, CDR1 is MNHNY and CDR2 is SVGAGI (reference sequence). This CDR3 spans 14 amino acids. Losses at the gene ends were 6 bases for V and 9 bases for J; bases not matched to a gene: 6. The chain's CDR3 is CASSLGQGGSPLHF. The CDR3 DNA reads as TGTGCCAGCAGCTTGGGACAGGGAGGTTCACCCCTCCACTTT.

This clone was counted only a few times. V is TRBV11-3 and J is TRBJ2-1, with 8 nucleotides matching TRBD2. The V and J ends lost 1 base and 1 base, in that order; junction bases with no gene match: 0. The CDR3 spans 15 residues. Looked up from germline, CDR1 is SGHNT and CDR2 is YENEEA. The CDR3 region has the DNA TGTGCCAGCAGCTTAGCGGGAGGGTCCTACAATGAGCAGTTCTTC. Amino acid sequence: CASSLAGGSYNEQFF.

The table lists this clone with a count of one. CDR3 sequence (DNA): TGTGCCAGCAGCTTAGCGGGGGTTACCAGGGGGCGGGATGAAAAACTGTTTTTT. It yields the protein CASSLAGVTRGRDEKLFF. V usage is TRBV7-6 and J usage is TRBJ1-4; 8 bases match TRBD1. V lost 0 bases, J lost 6 bases, and 12 bases stayed unmatched. CDR3 length: 18 amino acids. Germline CDR1 and CDR2: SGHVS and FNYEAQ.

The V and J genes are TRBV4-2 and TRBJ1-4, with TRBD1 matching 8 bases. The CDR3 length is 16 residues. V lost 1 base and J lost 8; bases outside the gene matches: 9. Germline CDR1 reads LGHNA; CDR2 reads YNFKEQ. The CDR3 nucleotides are TGTGCCAGCAGCCAAGCCAGCGCAGGACAGGGCGAAAAACTGTTTTTT. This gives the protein CASSQASAGQGEKLFF.

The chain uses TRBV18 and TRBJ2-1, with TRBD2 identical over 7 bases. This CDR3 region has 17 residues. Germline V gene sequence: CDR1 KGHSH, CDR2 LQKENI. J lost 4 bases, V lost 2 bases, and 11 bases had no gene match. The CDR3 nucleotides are TGTGCCAGCTCACCAGGCGGGAGAGTCCGTCTATACAATGAGCAGTTCTTC. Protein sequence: CASSPGGRVRLYNEQFF.

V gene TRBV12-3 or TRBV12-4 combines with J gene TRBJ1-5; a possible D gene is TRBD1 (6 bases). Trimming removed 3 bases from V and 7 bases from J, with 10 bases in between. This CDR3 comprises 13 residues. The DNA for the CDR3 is TGTGCCAGCAGTTTGAACAGGGCACAGCCCCAGCATTTT. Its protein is CASSLNRAQPQHF.

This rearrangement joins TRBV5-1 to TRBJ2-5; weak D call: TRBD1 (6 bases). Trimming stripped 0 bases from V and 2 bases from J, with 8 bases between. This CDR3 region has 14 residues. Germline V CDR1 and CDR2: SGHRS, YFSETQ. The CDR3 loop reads CASSLGGTQETQYF. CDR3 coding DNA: TGCGCCAGCAGCTTGGGAGGGACACAAGAGACCCAGTACTTC.

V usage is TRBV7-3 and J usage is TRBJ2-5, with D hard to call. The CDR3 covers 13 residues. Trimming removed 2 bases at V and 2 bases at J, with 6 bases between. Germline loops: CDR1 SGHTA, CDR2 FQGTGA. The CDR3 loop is CASSLHRQETQYF. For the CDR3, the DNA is TGTGCCAGCAGCTTACACAGACAAGAGACCCAGTACTTC.

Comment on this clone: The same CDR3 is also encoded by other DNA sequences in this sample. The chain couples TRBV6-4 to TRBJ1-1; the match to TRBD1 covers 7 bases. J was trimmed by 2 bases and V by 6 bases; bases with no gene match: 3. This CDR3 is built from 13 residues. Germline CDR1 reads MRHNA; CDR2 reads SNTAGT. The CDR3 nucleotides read TGTGCCAGCAGCCGGGACAGAAACACTGAAGCTTTCTTT. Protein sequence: CASSRDRNTEAFF.